Presented here are 3 T cell receptor beta chains from one specimen sequenced in a study of CD8+CD57+ T cells in acquired aplastic anemia. Genomic DNA, serving as template, underwent TCR beta VDJ and CDR3 profiling. TCRdb redid the calling of the reads with MiXCR, one entry per CDR3 protein. The sample has 200,000 to 300,000 distinct CDR3 sequences, 70% to 85% seen once; the top ten hold about two fifths. Sequencing was done on patients that had shown CD8+CD57+ cell expansion by flow cytometry. Sequenced material: sorted CD4+, CD8+, or CD8+CD57+ T cells (not recorded which) from PBMCs. The receptor source for this set is a human donor with aplastic anemia.

This clonotype was recorded many times. This sequence joins TRBV28 and TRBJ2-3; D is unclear. Trimming pared 2 bases from V and 0 bases from J, leaving 18 bases between. There are 18 residues in the CDR3. Germline loops: CDR1 MDHEN, CDR2 SYDVKM. The CDR3 sequence is CASSLGVRTAYSTDTQYF. The CDR3 DNA follows: TGTGCCAGCAGTTTAGGGGTACGGACGGCGTATAGCACAGATACGCAGTATTTT.

J is TRBJ2-1 and V is TRBV7-2, with 7 nucleotides matching TRBD2. The CDR3 has 16 residues. The germline CDR1 and CDR2 sequences are SGHTA and FQGNSA. Unmatched junction bases numbered 18, after V lost 3 bases and J lost 13 bases. This CDR3 is CASSFQSYGGSGGQFF. The CDR3 DNA reads TGTGCCAGCAGCTTTCAAAGCTACGGGGGGAGCGGTGGACAGTTCTTC. Full variable domain (rest looked up from reference TRBV7-2 and TRBJ2-1): GAGVSQSPSNKVTEKGKDVELRCDPISGHTALYWYRQSLGQGLEFLIYFQGNSAPDKSGLPSDRFSAERTGGSVSTLTIQRTQQEDSAVYLCASSFQSYGGSGGQFFGPGTRLTVL.

Concerning this clonotype: One end of the junction varies from germline; a read error may be responsible. V and J are TRBV7-9 and TRBJ2-1; D may be TRBD1 (6 bases). The CDR3 is 12 residues long. Germline V CDR1 and CDR2: SEHNR, FQNEAQ (reference sequence). CDR3 sequence reads: CASRLQGNDQPF. In nucleotides, the CDR3 is TGTGCCAGCAGGTTACAGGGAAATGATCAGCCCTTC.